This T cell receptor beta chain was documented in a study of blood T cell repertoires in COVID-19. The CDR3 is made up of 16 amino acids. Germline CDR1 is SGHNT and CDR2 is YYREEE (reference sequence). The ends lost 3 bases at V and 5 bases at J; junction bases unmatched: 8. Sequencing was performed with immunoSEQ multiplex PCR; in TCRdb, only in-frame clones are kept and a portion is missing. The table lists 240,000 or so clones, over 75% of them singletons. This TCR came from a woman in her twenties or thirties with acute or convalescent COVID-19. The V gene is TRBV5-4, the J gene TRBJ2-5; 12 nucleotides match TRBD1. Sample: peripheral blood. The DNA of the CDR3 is TGTGCCAGCAGCTCCGGGACAGGGGGCCTTCGGGAGACCCAGTACTTC. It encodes CASSSGTGGLRETQYF.